Below are 13 T cell receptor beta chains sequenced from a single sample in a study of response to subunit inactivated influenza vaccine. MiXCR, run by TCRdb on the RT-PCR reads, gives a single entry per CDR3 protein. The repertoire holds 450,000 to 700,000 distinct CDR3 sequences, with 11% to 15% as singletons. The material was PBMCs from blood, obtained 12 days after vaccination. Receptor source: a middle-aged man who received an inactivated influenza vaccine.

The chain joins TRBV3-1 to TRBJ1-1; maybe TRBD1 (6 bases). Germline V gene lookup returns CDR1 LGHDT and CDR2 YNNKEL (reference sequence). The ends were cut back, 3 bases at V and 8 bases at J, with 28 bases in the middle. There are 18 residues in the CDR3. The CDR3 sequence: CASSHHSGSGRGAREAFF. The CDR3 DNA sequence: TGTGCCAGCAGCCATCATAGCGGTAGTGGAAGGGGGGCTCGGGAAGCTTTCTTT.

The rearrangement joins TRBV25-1 to TRBJ1-1; D unclear. The CDR3 is 14 residues long. Per germline, CDR1 MGHDK and CDR2 SYGVNS. The ends were cut back, 1 base at V and 1 base at J, with 7 bases in the middle. This chain's CDR3 is CASSESARNTEAFF. The CDR3 DNA reads TGTGCCAGCAGTGAATCCGCTAGGAACACTGAAGCTTTCTTT.

The rearrangement uses TRBV6-5 and TRBJ1-1; no definite D call. The germline V gene encodes CDR1 MNHEY and CDR2 SVGAGI. The CDR3 length is 14 residues. Trimming took off 2 bases at V and 1 base at J, with 8 bases between the two ends. In DNA form, the CDR3 reads TGTGCCAGCAGTTACACCACGCCGAACACTGAAGCTTTCTTT. This translates into CASSYTTPNTEAFF.

The V gene is TRBV20-1, the J gene TRBJ2-1; 10 nucleotides match TRBD2. J was trimmed by 8 bases and V by 3 bases; bases with no gene match: 10. This CDR3 region has 15 residues. The germline gives CDR1 DFQATT, CDR2 SNEGSKA (reference sequence). CDR3 in DNA: TGCAGTGCTAGTTCCAGCGGGGGGGCCCGGTATGAGCAGTTCTTC. The encoded protein is CSASSSGGARYEQFF.

This clonotype was seen repeatedly, ten times or more. This chain connects TRBV9 to TRBJ2-1; TRBD2 is a possible D gene (5 bases). The CDR3 consists of 11 residues. The germline V gene encodes CDR1 SGDLS and CDR2 YYNGEE. The V end lost 5 bases, the J end lost 13 bases, and 13 bases lay between the germline ends. CDR3 region: CASSNLAEQFF. The CDR3 bases are TGTGCCAGCAGTAATCTAGCAGAACAGTTCTTC.

This clonotype has a handful of counts. This chain uses TRBV6-5 with TRBJ2-7; 9 positions match TRBD2. V was clipped by 2 bases and J by 5 bases; unmatched bases: 4. Germline values: CDR1 MNHEY, CDR2 SVGAGI. The CDR3 runs to 14 residues. The CDR3 bases are TGTGCCAGCAGTTACCGGCGGGGGGGCGACGAGCAGTACTTC. This codes for CASSYRRGGDEQYF.

This clonotype was counted between two and nine times. The CDR3 is CASSAGQGAAYGYTF. Written as DNA, the CDR3 is TGCGCCAGCAGCGCTGGACAGGGGGCGGCCTATGGCTACACCTTC. J is TRBJ1-2 and V is TRBV5-1, with 11 bases identical to TRBD1. V lost 4 bases to trimming and J lost 4 bases; unmatched junction nucleotides: 6. This CDR3 is 15 amino acids long. Germline V CDR1 and CDR2: SGHRS, YFSETQ.

The chain links TRBV24-1 to TRBJ2-7, with D perhaps assigned TRBD1 or TRBD2 (5 bases each). CDR3 length: 16 amino acids. CDR1 and CDR2 from the germline V gene are KGHDR and SFDVKD. The V end was cut by 0 bases, the J end by 3 bases, with 14 bases between. The CDR3 reads CATSDLWGRKIYEQYF. CDR3 coding DNA: TGTGCCACCAGTGATTTGTGGGGACGTAAAATCTACGAGCAGTACTTC.

About this clonotype: The junction differs from germline at one of its ends, possibly a read error. This chain uses TRBV2 with TRBJ2-7; 7 nucleotides agree with TRBD2. This CDR3 has 13 amino acids. Germline CDR1 is SNHLY and CDR2 is FYNNEI. CDR3 loop: CASALAEFEERYF. The CDR3, as DNA: TGTGCCAGCGCTCTAGCGGAATTCGAGGAGCGGTACTTC. The variable domain in full, with the rest retrieved from reference TRBV2 and TRBJ2-7, is EPEVTQTPSHQVTQMGQEVILRCVPISNHLYFYWYRQILGQKVEFLVSFYNNEISEKSEIFDDQFSVERPDGSNFTLKIRSTKLEDSAMYFCASALAEFEERYFGPGTRLTVT.

This clonotype was detected a few times. The rearrangement uses TRBV4-3 and TRBJ2-5; 9 nucleotides align to TRBD1. The junction had 10 bases not matched to a gene; V was cut back by 4 bases and J by 4 bases. The CDR3 extends over 16 amino acids. Germline V lookup: CDR1 LGHNA, CDR2 YSLEER. CDR3 amino acids: CASSPTLGTGTETQYF. The CDR3 nucleotides are TGCGCCAGCAGCCCTACCCTTGGGACAGGGACAGAGACCCAGTACTTC.

This clonotype was counted between two and nine times. Mismatch with germline at one junction end may stem from a read error. The rearrangement links TRBV18 to TRBJ2-3; 10 bases fit TRBD2. This CDR3 has 19 residues. Germline lookup yields CDR1 KGHSH and CDR2 LQKENI. The CDR3 DNA reads TGTGCCAGCTCACCTCCTCTTAGTAGCGGGGGGATACGTCGGGATACGCACTATTTT. Its translation is CASSPPLSSGGIRRDTHYF. Full variable domain (outside the CDR3, taken from reference TRBV18 and TRBJ2-3): NAGVMQNPRHLVRRRGQEARLRCSPMKGHSHVYWYRQLPEEGLKFMVYLQKENIIDESGMPKERFSAEFPKEGPSILRIQQVVRGDSAAYFCASSPPLSSGGIRRDTHYFGPGTRLTVL.

There are a few counts of this clonotype. The chain uses TRBV4-2 and TRBJ2-7; D unresolved. The CDR3 consists of 13 residues. Trimming cost V 0 bases and J 4 bases, with 7 bases left between them. Germline V gene data show CDR1 as LGHNA and CDR2 as YNFKEQ. CDR3 DNA: TGTGCCAGCAGCCAAGATCTACCATACGAGCAGTACTTC. Encoded protein: CASSQDLPYEQYF.

The rearrangement uses TRBV28 and TRBJ2-2, with D hard to call. The CDR3 runs 14 residues. CDR1 and CDR2 (germline): MDHEN, SYDVKM. V gave up 2 bases and J gave up 4 bases, with 8 bases separating them. The CDR3 region has the DNA TGTGCCAGCAGTTTACCCGATTTCACCGGGGAGCTGTTTTTT. It translates to CASSLPDFTGELFF. Filled out from reference TRBV28 and TRBJ2-2, the complete variable domain reads DVKVTQSSRYLVKRTGEKVFLECVQDMDHENMFWYRQDPGLGLRLIYFSYDVKMKEKGDIPEGYSVSREKKERFSLILESASTNQTSMYLCASSLPDFTGELFFGEGSRLTVL.